The T cell receptor beta chain described here comes from a study of lymphopenia after photon versus proton radiotherapy. Findings and limits, study-wide: Only patients who died were analyzed for survival; proton advantage is unproven. Post-nadir TCR diversity decline inversely tracked overall survival among those who died. Oligoclonal CD8+ Temra expansion after nadir drove photon patients' diversity drop.

TCRdb keeps only in-frame clones here, not all; method: immunoSEQ multiplex PCR. The sample has roughly 30,000 clones, about four fifths seen once. Germline assignment: CDR1 SGDLS and CDR2 YYNGEE. V lost 4 bases and J lost 5; bases outside the gene matches: 8. The length of the CDR3 is 15 residues. As concerns this clone: The antigen is unknown.

The V and J genes are TRBV9 and TRBJ2-5, with 10 bases matching TRBD2. Material: peripheral blood, obtained from a patient treated with photon-based radiotherapy. The origin of this receptor is a man aged 50 to 60 with gastric cancer. The CDR3 spells CASSPGTSVLETQYF. The CDR3, as DNA: TGTGCCAGCAGCCCCGGGACTAGCGTTCTGGAGACCCAGTACTTC.